The T cell receptor beta chain described here comes from a study of blood T cell repertoires in COVID-19. In the study overall: The study drew acute and convalescent COVID-19 samples from the United States, Italy and Spain.

Original data processing: Scientists estimated how many nucleated cells there were by amplifying reference gene primers. Here immunoSEQ multiplex PCR was the method, and the copy in TCRdb shows in-frame clones only, minus some. V and J calls and clone size follow that table, whereas D and trimming were derived from the DNA. The table shows roughly 500,000 clones, with approximately 90% occurring only once. Cohorts were determined from participant-reported clinical history. Recovered Cohort 3 donors showed two negative PCRs, clearance, or symptom resolution. This CDR3 is 12 amino acids long. Germline loops: CDR1 SNHLY, CDR2 FYNNEI. Trimming cost V 4 bases and J 7 bases, with 11 bases left between them.

The V and J genes are TRBV2 and TRBJ2-7, with D unclear. This TCR came from a woman aged 55-70 years who had recovered from COVID-19. The sequenced sample was PBMCs or T cells enriched from blood (not recorded which). Here the CDR3 reads CASSVFGREQYF. In DNA form, the CDR3 reads TGTGCCAGCAGTGTCTTCGGCAGGGAGCAGTACTTC.